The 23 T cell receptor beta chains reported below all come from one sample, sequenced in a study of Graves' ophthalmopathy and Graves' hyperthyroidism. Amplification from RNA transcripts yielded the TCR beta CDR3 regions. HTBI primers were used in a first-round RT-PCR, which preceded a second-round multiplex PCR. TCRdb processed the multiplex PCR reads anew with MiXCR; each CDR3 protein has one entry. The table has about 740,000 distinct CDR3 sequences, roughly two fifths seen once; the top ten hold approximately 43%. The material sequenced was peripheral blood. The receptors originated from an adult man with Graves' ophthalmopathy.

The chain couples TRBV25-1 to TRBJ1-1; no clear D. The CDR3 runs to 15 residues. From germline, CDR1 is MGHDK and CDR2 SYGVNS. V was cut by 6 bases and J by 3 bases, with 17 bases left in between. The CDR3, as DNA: TGTGCCAGCAGCCAAGCAGTAAACAGAGACACTGAAGCTTTCTTT. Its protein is CASSQAVNRDTEAFF. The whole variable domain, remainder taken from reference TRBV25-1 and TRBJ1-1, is EADIYQTPRYLVIGTGKKITLECSQTMGHDKMYWYQQDPGMELHLIHYSYGVNSTEKGDLSSESTVSRIRTEHFPLTLESARPSHTSQYLCASSQAVNRDTEAFFGQGTRLTVV.

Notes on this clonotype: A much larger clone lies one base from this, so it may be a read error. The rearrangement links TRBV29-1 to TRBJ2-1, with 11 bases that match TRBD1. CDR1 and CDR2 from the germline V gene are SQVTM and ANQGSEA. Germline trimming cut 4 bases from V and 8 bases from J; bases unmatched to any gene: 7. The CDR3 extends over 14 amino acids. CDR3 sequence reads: CSVGGTGGLDEQFF. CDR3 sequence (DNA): TGCAGCGTTGGAGGGACAGGGGGGTTGGATGAGCAGTTCTTC.

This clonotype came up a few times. The CDR3 region has the DNA TGTGCCACCAGCAGCTCAAGGAGGGCAGGCCTAGGAACTGAAGCTTTCTTT. As protein: CATSSSRRAGLGTEAFF. The chain recombines TRBV15 with TRBJ1-1; D ambiguous. The CDR3 loop spans 17 amino acids. Deletions cut 3 bases from V and 5 bases from J, with 22 bases between. The germline V gene has CDR1 LNHNV and CDR2 YYDKDF (reference sequence).

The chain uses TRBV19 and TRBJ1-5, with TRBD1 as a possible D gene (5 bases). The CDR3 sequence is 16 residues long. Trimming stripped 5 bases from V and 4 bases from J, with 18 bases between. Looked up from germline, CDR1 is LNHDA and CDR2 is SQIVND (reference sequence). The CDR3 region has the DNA TGTGCCAGTAGTCGAGACAGCAATGGGGCTAATCAGCCCCAGCATTTT. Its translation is CASSRDSNGANQPQHF. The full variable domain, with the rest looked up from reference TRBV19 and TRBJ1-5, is DGGITQSPKYLFRKEGQNVTLSCEQNLNHDAMYWYRQDPGQGLRLIYYSQIVNDFQKGDIAEGYSVSREKKESFPLTVTSAQKNPTAFYLCASSRDSNGANQPQHFGDGTRLSIL.

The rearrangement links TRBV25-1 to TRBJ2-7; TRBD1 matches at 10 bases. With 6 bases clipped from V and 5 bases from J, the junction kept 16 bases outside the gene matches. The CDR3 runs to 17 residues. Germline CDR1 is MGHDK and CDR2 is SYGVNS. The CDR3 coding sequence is TGTGCCAGCAGCCACTCGACCGGGACAGGGGTAGAGAACGAGCAGTACTTC. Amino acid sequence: CASSHSTGTGVENEQYF.

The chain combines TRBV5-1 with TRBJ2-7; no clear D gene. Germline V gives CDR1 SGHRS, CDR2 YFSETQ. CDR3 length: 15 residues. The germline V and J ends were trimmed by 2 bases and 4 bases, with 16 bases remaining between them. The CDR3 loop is CASSLNTGERYEQYF. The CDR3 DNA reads TGCGCCAGCAGCTTAAATACCGGCGAGAGGTACGAGCAGTACTTC.

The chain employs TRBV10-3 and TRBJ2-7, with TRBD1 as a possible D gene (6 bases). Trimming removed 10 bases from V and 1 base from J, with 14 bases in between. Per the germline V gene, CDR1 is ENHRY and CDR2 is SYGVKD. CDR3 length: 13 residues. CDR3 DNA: TGTGCCAGCAGCGGACAGCCATCCTACGAGCAGTACTTC. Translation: CASSGQPSYEQYF.

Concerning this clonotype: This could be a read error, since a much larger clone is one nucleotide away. CDR3 in DNA: TGTGCCAGCAGCTTACGGACAGGGGGCGACGAGCAGTACTTC. Protein: CASSLRTGGDEQYF. The rearrangement uses TRBV5-6 and TRBJ2-7, with 11 bases fitting TRBD1. Looked up from germline, CDR1 is SGHDT and CDR2 is YYEEEE. The ends lost 2 bases at V and 5 bases at J; junction bases unmatched: 3. There are 14 residues in the CDR3.

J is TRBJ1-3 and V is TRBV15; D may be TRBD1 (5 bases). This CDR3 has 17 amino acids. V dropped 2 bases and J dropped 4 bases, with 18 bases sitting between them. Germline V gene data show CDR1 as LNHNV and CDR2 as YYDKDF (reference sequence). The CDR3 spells CATSRRWTGAGGNTIYF. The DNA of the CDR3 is TGTGCCACCAGCAGACGCTGGACCGGGGCAGGGGGAAACACCATATATTTT. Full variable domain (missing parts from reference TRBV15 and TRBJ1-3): DAMVIQNPRYQVTQFGKPVTLSCSQTLNHNVMYWYQQKSSQAPKLLFHYYDKDFNNEADTPDNFQSRRPNTSFCFLDIRSPGLGDTAMYLCATSRRWTGAGGNTIYFGEGSWLTVV.

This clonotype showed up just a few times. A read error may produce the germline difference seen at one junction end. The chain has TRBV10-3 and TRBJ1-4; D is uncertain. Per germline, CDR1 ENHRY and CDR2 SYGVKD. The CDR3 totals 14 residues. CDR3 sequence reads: CASSYSDTKEKLFF. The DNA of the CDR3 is TGTGCCAGCAGTTACTCCGATACTAAAGAAAAACTGTTTTTT.

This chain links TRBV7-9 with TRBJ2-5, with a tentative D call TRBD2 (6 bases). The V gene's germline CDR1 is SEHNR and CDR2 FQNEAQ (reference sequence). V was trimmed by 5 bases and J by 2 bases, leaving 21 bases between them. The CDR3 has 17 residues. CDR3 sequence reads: CASSPYSGRAGQETQYF. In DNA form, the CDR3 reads TGTGCCAGCAGCCCCTACTCAGGGCGCGCGGGGCAAGAGACCCAGTACTTC.

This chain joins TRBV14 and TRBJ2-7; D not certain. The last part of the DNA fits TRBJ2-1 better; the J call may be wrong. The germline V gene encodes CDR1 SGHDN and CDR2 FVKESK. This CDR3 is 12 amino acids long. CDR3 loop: CASSLRDNEQFF. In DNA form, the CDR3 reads TGTGCCAGCAGCCTGAGAGATAATGAGCAGTTCTTC.

CDR3 sequence (DNA): TGCAGTGCTAGCAAGAGCGGGTTTGGAGACGAGCAGTACTTC. Encoded protein: CSASKSGFGDEQYF. V usage is TRBV20-1 and J usage is TRBJ2-7; a possible D gene is TRBD2 (6 bases). The length of the CDR3 is 14 residues. Looked up from germline, CDR1 is DFQATT and CDR2 is SNEGSKA (reference sequence). V was clipped by 3 bases and J by 5 bases, with 17 bases between them.

For the CDR3, the DNA is TGTGCCAGCAGCTCACCCCGGGACACACACACAGATACGCAGTATTTT. It yields the protein CASSSPRDTHTDTQYF. V is TRBV11-2 and J is TRBJ2-3; perhaps TRBD1 as D (6 bases). This CDR3 has 16 residues. Germline values: CDR1 SGHAT, CDR2 FQNNGV. V lost 4 bases to trimming and J lost 2 bases, with 16 bases between them.

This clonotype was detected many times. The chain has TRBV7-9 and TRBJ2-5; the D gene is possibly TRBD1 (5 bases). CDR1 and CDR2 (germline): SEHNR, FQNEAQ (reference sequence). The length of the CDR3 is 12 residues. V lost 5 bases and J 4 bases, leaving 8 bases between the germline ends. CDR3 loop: CASSPGLETQYF. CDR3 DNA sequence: TGTGCCAGCAGCCCAGGGCTAGAGACCCAGTACTTC.

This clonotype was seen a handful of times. As DNA, the CDR3 is TGTGCCAGCAGGGGGGGACCTGTCCAGCCCCAGCATTTT. It specifies CASRGGPVQPQHF. The rearrangement links TRBV6-5 to TRBJ1-5; D is perhaps TRBD1 (5 bases). This CDR3 is built from 13 residues. The germline CDR1 and CDR2 sequences are MNHEY and SVGAGI. Trimming stripped 6 bases from V and 7 bases from J, with 13 bases between.

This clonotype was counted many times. In DNA, the CDR3 is TGTGCCAGCAGTGAGGAACGGCAAGAGACCCAGTACTTC. This sequence encodes CASSEERQETQYF. The chain is built from TRBV2 and TRBJ2-5; D is ambiguous. Germline CDR1 and CDR2: SNHLY and FYNNEI. This CDR3 is built from 13 residues. Trimming removed 3 bases from V and 2 bases from J, with 7 bases in between.

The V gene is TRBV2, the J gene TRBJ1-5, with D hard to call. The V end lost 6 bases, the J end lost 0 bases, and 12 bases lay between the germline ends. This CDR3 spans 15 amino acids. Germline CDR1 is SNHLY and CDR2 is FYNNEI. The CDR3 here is CASREDVNSNQPQHF. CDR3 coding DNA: TGTGCCAGCAGGGAGGACGTAAATAGCAATCAGCCCCAGCATTTT.

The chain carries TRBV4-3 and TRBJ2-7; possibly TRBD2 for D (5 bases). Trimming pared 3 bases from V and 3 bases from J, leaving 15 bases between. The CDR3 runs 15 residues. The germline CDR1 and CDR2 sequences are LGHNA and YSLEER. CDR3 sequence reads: CASSQDFEGYYEQYF. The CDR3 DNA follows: TGCGCCAGCAGCCAGGATTTTGAGGGCTACTACGAGCAGTACTTC.

DNA for the CDR3: TGTGCCAGTCGTTCCGGGAGAGCCAAAACCTATAGCAATCAGCCCCAGCATTTT. This encodes CASRSGRAKTYSNQPQHF. The rearrangement joins TRBV24-1 to TRBJ1-5, with D hard to call. Germline lookup yields CDR1 KGHDR and CDR2 SFDVKD. The ends were cut back, 11 bases at V and 0 bases at J, with 25 bases in the middle. The CDR3 is made up of 18 amino acids.

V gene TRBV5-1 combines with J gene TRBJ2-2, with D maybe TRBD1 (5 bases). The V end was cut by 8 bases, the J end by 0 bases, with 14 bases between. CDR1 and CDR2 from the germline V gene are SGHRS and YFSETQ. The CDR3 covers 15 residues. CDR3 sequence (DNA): TGCGCCAGTGGACACCCGTCCGCGAACACCGGGGAGCTGTTTTTT. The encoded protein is CASGHPSANTGELFF.

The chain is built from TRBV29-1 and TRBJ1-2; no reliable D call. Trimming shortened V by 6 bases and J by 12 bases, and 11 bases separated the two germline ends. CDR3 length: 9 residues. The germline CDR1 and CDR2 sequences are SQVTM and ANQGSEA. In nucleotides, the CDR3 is TGCAGCGTCCCGGACGGGAACACCTTC. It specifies CSVPDGNTF.

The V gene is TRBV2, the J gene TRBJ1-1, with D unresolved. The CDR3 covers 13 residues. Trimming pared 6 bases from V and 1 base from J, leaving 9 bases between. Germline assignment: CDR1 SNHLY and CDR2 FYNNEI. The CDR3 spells CASSLNWNTEAFF. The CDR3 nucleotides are TGTGCCAGCAGCCTCAATTGGAACACTGAAGCTTTCTTT.